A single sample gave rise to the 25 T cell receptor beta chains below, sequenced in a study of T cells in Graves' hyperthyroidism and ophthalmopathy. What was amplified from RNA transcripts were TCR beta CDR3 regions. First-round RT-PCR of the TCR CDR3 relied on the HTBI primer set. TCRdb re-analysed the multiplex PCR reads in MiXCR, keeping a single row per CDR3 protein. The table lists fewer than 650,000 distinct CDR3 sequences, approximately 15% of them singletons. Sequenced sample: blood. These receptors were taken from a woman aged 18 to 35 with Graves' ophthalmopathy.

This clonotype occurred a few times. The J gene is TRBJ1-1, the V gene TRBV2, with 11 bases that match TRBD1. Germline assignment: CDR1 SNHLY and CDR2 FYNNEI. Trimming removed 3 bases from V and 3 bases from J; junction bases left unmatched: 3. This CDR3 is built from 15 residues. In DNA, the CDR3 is TGTGCCAGCAGTGAGCCGGGACAGGGGGACACTGAAGCTTTCTTT. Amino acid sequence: CASSEPGQGDTEAFF.

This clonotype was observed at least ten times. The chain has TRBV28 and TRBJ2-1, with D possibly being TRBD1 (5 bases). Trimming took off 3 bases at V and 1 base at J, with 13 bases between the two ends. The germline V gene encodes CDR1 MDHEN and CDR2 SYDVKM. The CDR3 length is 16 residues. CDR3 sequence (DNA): TGTGCCAGCAGTTTCGAGCAGGGCGTTTCCTACAATGAGCAGTTCTTC. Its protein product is CASSFEQGVSYNEQFF.

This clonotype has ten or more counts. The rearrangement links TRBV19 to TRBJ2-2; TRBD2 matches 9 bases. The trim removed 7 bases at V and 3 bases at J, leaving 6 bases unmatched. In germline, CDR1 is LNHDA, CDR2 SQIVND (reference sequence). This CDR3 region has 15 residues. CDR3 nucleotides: TGTGCCAGTATTTGGACTAGCGAACACACCGGGGAGCTGTTTTTT. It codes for CASIWTSEHTGELFF.

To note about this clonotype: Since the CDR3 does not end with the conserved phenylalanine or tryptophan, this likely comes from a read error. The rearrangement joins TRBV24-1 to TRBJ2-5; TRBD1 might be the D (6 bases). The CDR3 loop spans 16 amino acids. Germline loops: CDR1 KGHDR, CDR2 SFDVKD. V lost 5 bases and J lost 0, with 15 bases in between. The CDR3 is CATSGKAGEYQETQYL. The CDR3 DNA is TGTGCCACCAGTGGTAAGGCAGGGGAGTACCAAGAGACCCAGTACCTC.

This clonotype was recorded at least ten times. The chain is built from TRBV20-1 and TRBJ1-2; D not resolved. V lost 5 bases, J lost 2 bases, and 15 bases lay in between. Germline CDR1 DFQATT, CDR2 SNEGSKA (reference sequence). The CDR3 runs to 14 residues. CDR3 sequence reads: CSAALGRRNYGYTF. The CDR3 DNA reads TGCAGTGCTGCGTTGGGCAGGAGGAACTATGGCTACACCTTC.

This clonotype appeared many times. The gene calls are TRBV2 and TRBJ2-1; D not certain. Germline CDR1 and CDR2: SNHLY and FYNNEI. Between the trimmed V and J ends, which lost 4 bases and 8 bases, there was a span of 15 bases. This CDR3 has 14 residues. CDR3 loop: CASSGEVGPHEQFF. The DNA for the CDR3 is TGTGCCAGCAGTGGCGAGGTAGGCCCCCATGAGCAGTTCTTC.

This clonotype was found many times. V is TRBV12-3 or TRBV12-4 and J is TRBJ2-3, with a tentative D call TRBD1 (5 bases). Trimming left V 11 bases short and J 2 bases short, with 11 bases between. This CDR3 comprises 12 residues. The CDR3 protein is CASRVYTDTQYF. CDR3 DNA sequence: TGTGCCTCCAGGGTCTACACAGATACGCAGTATTTT.

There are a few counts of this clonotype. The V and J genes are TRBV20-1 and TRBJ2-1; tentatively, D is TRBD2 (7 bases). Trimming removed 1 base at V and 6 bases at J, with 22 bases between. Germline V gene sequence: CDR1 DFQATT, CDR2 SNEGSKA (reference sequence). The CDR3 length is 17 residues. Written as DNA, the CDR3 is TGCAGTGCTAGAGGAATTAGGGGGAGGGATGCAGGCAATGAGCAGTTCTTC. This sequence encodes CSARGIRGRDAGNEQFF.

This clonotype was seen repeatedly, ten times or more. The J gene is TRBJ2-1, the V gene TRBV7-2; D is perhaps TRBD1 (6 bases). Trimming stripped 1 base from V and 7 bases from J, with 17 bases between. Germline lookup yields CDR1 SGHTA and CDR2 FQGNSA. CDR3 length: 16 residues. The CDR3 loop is CASSLVPGVQSNEQFF. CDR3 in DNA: TGTGCCAGCAGCTTAGTCCCAGGGGTTCAGTCGAATGAGCAGTTCTTC.

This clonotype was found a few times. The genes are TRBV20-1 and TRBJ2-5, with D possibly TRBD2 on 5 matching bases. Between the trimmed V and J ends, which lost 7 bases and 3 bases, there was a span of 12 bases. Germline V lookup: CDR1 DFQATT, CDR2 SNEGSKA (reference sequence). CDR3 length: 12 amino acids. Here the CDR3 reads CSVTGIKETQYF. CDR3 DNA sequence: TGCAGTGTTACCGGGATTAAAGAGACCCAGTACTTC.

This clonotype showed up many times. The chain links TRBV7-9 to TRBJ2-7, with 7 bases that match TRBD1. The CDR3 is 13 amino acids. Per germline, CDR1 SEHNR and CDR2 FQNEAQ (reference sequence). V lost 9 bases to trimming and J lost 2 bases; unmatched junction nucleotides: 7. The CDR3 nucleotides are TGTGCCAGTTCTCATGGGACAGCCTACGAGCAGTACTTC. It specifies CASSHGTAYEQYF.

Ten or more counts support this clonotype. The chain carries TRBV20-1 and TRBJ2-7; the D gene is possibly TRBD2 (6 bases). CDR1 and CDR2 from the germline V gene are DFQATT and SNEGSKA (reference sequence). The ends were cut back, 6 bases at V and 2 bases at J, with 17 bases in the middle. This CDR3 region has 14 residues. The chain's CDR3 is CSATGGAHPYEQYF. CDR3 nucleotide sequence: TGCAGTGCCACCGGCGGGGCCCATCCCTACGAGCAGTACTTC.

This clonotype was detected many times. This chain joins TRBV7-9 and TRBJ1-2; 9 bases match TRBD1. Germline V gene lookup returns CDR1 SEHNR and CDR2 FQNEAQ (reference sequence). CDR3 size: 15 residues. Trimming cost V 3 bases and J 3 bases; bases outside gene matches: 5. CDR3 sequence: CASSFGTGIDYGYTF. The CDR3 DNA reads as TGTGCCAGCAGCTTTGGGACAGGGATTGACTATGGCTACACCTTC. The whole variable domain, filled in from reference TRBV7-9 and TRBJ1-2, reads DTGVSQNPRHKITKRGQNVTFRCDPISEHNRLYWYRQTLGQGPEFLTYFQNEAQLEKSRLLSDRFSAERPKGSFSTLEIQRTEQGDSAMYLCASSFGTGIDYGYTFGSGTRLTVV.

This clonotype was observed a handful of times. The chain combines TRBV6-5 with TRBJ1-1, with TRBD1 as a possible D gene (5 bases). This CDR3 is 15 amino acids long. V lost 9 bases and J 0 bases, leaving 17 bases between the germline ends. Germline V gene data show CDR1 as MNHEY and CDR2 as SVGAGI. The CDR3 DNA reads TGTGCCAGTCAGTTACTAGGGGATTTGAACACTGAAGCTTTCTTT. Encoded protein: CASQLLGDLNTEAFF.

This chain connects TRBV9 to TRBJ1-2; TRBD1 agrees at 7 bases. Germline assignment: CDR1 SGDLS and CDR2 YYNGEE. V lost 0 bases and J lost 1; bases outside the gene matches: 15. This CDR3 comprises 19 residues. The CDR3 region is CASSVALETGRTYNYGYTF. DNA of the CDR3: TGTGCCAGCAGCGTAGCTTTGGAGACAGGGCGCACTTATAACTATGGCTACACCTTC.

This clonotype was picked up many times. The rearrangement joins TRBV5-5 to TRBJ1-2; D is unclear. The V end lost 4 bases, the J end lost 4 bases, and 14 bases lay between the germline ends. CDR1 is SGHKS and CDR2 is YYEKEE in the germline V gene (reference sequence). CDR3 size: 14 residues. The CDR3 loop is CASSPQVGRYGYTF. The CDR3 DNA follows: TGTGCCAGCAGCCCGCAAGTAGGCCGCTATGGCTACACCTTC. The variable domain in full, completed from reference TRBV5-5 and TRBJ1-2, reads DAGVTQSPTHLIKTRGQQVTLRCSPISGHKSVSWYQQVLGQGPQFIFQYYEKEERGRGNFPDRFSARQFPNYSSELNVNALLLGDSALYLCASSPQVGRYGYTFGSGTRLTVV.

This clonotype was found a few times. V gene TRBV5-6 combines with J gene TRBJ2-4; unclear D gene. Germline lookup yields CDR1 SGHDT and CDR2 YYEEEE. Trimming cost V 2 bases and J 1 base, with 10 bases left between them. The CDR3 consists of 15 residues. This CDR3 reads CASSFFPMAKNIQYF. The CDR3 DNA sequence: TGTGCCAGCAGCTTCTTCCCGATGGCCAAAAACATTCAGTACTTC.

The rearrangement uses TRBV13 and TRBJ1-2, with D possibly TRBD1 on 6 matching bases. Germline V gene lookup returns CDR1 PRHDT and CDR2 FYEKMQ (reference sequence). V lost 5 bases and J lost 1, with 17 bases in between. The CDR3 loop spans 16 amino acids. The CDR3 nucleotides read TGTGCCAGCAGCCGATACCTACAGGGTCTTAACTATGGCTACACCTTC. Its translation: CASSRYLQGLNYGYTF.

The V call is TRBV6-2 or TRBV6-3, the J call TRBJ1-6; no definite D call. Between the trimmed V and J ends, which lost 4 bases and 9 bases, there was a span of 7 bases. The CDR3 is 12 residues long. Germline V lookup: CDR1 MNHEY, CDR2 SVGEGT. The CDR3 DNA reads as TGTGCCAGCAGTTCGTTGGGTTCACCCCTCCACTTT. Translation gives CASSSLGSPLHF.

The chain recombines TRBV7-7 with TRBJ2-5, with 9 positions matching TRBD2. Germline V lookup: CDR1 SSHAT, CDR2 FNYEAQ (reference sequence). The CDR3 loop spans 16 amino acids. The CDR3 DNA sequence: TGTGTTAGCAGTACCAGTCCGGGACTAGCCCCTCTCACCCAGTACTTC. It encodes CVSSTSPGLAPLTQYF.

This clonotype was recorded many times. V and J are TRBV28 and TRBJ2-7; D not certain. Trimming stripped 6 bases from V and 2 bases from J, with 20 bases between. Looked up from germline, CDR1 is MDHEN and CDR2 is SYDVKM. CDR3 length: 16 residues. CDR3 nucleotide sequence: TGTGCCAGCAGCCTTACGCCACTACTGAGGACCTACGAGCAGTACTTC. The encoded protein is CASSLTPLLRTYEQYF.

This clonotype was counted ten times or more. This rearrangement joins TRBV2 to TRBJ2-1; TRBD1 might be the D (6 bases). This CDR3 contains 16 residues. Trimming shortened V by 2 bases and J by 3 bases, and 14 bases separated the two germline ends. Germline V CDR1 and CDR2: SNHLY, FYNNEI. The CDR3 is CASSESRGRYYNEQFF. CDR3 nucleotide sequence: TGTGCCAGCAGTGAAAGCAGGGGAAGGTACTACAATGAGCAGTTCTTC.

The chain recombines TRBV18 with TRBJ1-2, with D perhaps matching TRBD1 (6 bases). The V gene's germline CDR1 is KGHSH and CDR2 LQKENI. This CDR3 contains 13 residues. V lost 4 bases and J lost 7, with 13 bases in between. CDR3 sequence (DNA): TGTGCCAGCTCACTCACAGGGAAAGGTGGCTACACCTTC. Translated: CASSLTGKGGYTF.

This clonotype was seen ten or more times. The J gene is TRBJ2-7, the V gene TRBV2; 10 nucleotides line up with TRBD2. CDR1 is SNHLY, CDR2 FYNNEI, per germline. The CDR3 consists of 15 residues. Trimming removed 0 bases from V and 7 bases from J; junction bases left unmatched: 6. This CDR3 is CASSEAALAGAEQYF. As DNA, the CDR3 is TGTGCCAGCAGTGAAGCCGCCCTAGCGGGAGCGGAGCAGTACTTC.

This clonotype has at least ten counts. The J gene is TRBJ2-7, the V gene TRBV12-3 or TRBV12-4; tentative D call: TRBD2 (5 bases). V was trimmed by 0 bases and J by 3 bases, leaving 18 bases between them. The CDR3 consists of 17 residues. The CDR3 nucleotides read TGTGCCAGCAGTTTAGCCCCCCCGGACTCGGCCTACTACGAGCAGTACTTC. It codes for CASSLAPPDSAYYEQYF.